Below, one T cell receptor (beta chain) is given with its context. Germline V CDR1 and CDR2: MNHEY, SVGEGT. This CDR3 spans 14 amino acids. Trimming took 2 bases from V and 7 from J; bases not matched to a gene: 2. This sample stems from a study of control samples from healthy donors and cancer patients. Here immunoSEQ multiplex PCR was the method, and the copy in TCRdb shows in-frame clones only, minus some. The sample includes just over 150,000 clones, 93% of them seen just once. This TCR came from a man in his fifties in good health. The rearrangement uses TRBV6-2 or TRBV6-3 and TRBJ1-4; 9 nucleotides agree with TRBD1. Sequencing used blood. For the CDR3, the DNA is TGTGCCAGCAGTTACGGGACAGGGCGTGAAAAACTGTTTTTT. It encodes CASSYGTGREKLFF.